The TCR beta chain described here comes from a study of cytomegalovirus exposure and HLA in healthy donors. Study results and limitations: The listing of 150 or so TCR beta chains classed them as cytomegalovirus-associated. V- and J-gene trimming of TCR beta was linked (in a later analysis) to a missense DCLRE1C variant. CMV antigen specificity was confirmed in vitro for three CMV-associated chains.

CDR1 is SEHNR, CDR2 FQNEAQ, per germline (reference sequence). The V gene end was trimmed by 4 bases and the J gene end by 0 bases; junction bases not matched to a gene: 3. The CDR3 runs 14 residues. The PCR employed 60 Vbeta primers together with 13 Jbeta primers. Only in-frame clones appear in the TCRdb table, and some are missing; sequencing was by immunoSEQ multiplex PCR. The table gives 55,000 to 70,000 clones; the top ten clones make up roughly 2.3% of it. With regard to this clone: What it binds is not known.

The receptor was derived from a female donor in good health and CMV-seropositive. The rearrangement joins TRBV7-9 to TRBJ2-7; 7 bases map to TRBD1. Sequencing was carried out using PBMCs. The CDR3 DNA reads TGTGCCAGCAGCTGGGACAGCCCCTCCTACGAGCAGTACTTC. It encodes CASSWDSPSYEQYF. The variable domain in full, completed from reference TRBV7-9 and TRBJ2-7, reads DTGVSQNPRHKITKRGQNVTFRCDPISEHNRLYWYRQTLGQGPEFLTYFQNEAQLEKSRLLSDRFSAERPKGSFSTLEIQRTEQGDSAMYLCASSWDSPSYEQYFGPGTRLTVT.